This entry concerns a single T cell receptor (beta chain). The data were taken from a study of blood T cell repertoires in COVID-19. Study-level information: The cDNA or gDNA used as material had been derived from T cells, B-cell-depleted T cells, or PBMCs.

Deletions cut 7 bases from V and 7 bases from J, with 13 bases between. This CDR3 region has 11 residues. Looked up from germline, CDR1 is SQVTM and CDR2 is ANQGSEA. Method: immunoSEQ multiplex PCR; TCRdb's copy keeps in-frame clones and lacks some. Counted here are approximately 300,000 clones, roughly 90% occurring once; the ten biggest clones make up around 20%. Two negative PCRs, clearance, or symptom resolution characterized the recovered Cohort 3 donors. The chain carries TRBV29-1 and TRBJ1-2; D not certain. The TCR was taken from a woman aged 30 to 39 who had recovered from COVID-19. The material sequenced was PBMCs or T cells enriched from blood (not recorded which). CDR3 in amino acids: CSAPVGLGYTF. DNA of the CDR3: TGCAGCGCCCCGGTGGGCCTTGGCTACACCTTC.